Listed below are T cell receptor beta chains from one sample, sequenced in a study of T cells after yellow fever vaccination. TCRdb reprocessed the 5' RACE reads with MiXCR, giving one entry per CDR3 protein. This repertoire shows some 260,000 distinct CDR3 sequences, about 5.2% found once; its top ten account for roughly 3.4%. The sample in question was CD4+ T cells sorted from PBMCs, obtained on the day of the yellow fever booster vaccination. The source is a man aged 18-30 years who received the YFV17D yellow fever vaccine. The CDR3 runs from the conserved cysteine through the conserved F or W. The D gene is left open where the match is weak. Where a row states a size, it is once, few, many or the class of an expanded clone; other rows omit it.

j_call,d_call,v_call,clone_size,cdr3_nt,cdr3_aa
TRBJ2-1,.,TRBV6-5,few,TGTGCCAGCAGTTACTCGAGGCCAGATATTGGGGATGAGCAGTTCTTC,CASSYSRPDIGDEQFF
TRBJ2-3,TRBD2,TRBV20-1,many,TGCAGTGCCGTAGGACTAGCGGGGGGCCTCGCAGATACGCAGTATTTT,CSAVGLAGGLADTQYF
TRBJ2-3,TRBD2,TRBV5-5,few,TGTGCCAGCAGATTGGGAGGGGAAGATACGCAGTATTTT,CASRLGGEDTQYF
TRBJ2-7,.,TRBV3-1,.,TGTGCCAGCAGCCAAGCCTGGCCGGGGTCACCTGCCCACGAGCAGTACTTC,CASSQAWPGSPAHEQYF
TRBJ1-5,TRBD1,TRBV9,.,TGTGCCAGCAACCGACAGGGGGACGGCAATCAGCCCCAGCATTTT,CASNRQGDGNQPQHF
TRBJ1-5,.,TRBV19,many,TGTGCCAGTAGCGTCTTTAGCAATCAGCCCCAGCATTTT,CASSVFSNQPQHF
TRBJ2-2,.,TRBV4-3,few,TGCGCCAGCAGCCAAGTCGGATTCGGGGAGCTGTTTTTT,CASSQVGFGELFF
TRBJ1-4,.,TRBV10-3,many,TGTGCCATCAGTGAGTCCGGGGCCTTTGCAACTAATGAAAAACTGTTTTTT,CAISESGAFATNEKLFF
TRBJ2-1,TRBD2,TRBV12-3/TRBV12-4,.,TGTGCCAGCAGTTTCGGGACTAGCAAACCCAATGAGCAGTTCTTC,CASSFGTSKPNEQFF
TRBJ2-5,.,TRBV21-1,.,TGTGCCAGCAGCCCCGGGGCGGGGGGCCTGTACCAAGAGACCCAGTACTTC,CASSPGAGGLYQETQYF
TRBJ1-1,.,TRBV4-1,few,TGCGCCAGCAGCCAAGAACCTTTAGGCACTGAAGCTTTCTTT,CASSQEPLGTEAFF
TRBJ1-4,.,TRBV7-9,.,TGTGCCAGCAGCTTAGGTCCCAGGGGCTACGGTAATGAAAAACTGTTTTTT,CASSLGPRGYGNEKLFF
TRBJ1-5,TRBD1,TRBV2,.,TGTGCCAGCAGCCGGACAGGGACCGGCAATCAGCCCCAGCATTTT,CASSRTGTGNQPQHF
TRBJ2-5,.,TRBV15,many,TGTGCCACCAGGGGGGGTGGGGAGACCCAGTACTTC,CATRGGGETQYF